This T cell receptor beta chain emerged from a study of T-cell memory formation after mild COVID-19. Germline CDR1 is SEHNR and CDR2 is FQNEAQ (reference sequence). V dropped 5 bases and J dropped 1 base, with 8 bases sitting between them. CDR3 length: 13 residues. MiXCR, applied by TCRdb to the 5' RACE reads, yields one record per CDR3 protein. The sample holds 120,000 to 150,000 distinct CDR3 sequences; around 5.8% are singletons and the top ten take under 2.5%. This clonotype was seen a few times. The origin of this receptor is an adult woman who had mild COVID-19 (a few samples of this study predate the infection). Cell type and time point are not known. The rearrangement uses TRBV7-9 and TRBJ1-1, with a weak D call TRBD1 (5 bases). The sequencing sample was made of PBMCs or a T cell subset sorted from them (not recorded which). The CDR3 bases are TGTGCCAGCAGCCGTGGGGGGAACACTGAAGCTTTCTTT. Translation: CASSRGGNTEAFF.